This TCR beta chain derives from a study of cytomegalovirus exposure and HLA in healthy donors (dated by TCRdb to the late 2010s). For the study in its entirety: An earlier analysis of roughly 500 of the donors reported roughly 270 Gb of sequence data and around 110 million unique TCR beta sequences from 190 million or so T cells. Of the roughly 400 genotyped donors, approximately 80% fell in the genetic ancestry cluster associated with self-reported Caucasian donors. The study aimed to test whether signatures of past pathogen exposure could be identified by cataloging public T cell receptors. Roughly 5 DR-DQ haplotypes were handled as single units for association and clustering because linkage in the cohort was strong. A later analysis re-examined previously published TCR beta repertoires from over 500 donors and added high-resolution HLA genotyping to investigate patterns of TCR occurrence. Across about 380 genotyped donors of the cohort, an average of about 250,000 unique TCR beta nucleotide sequences per donor were sequenced, and 15% to 20% of those sequences were non-productive. An earlier analysis of approximately 580 of the donors used high-throughput TCR beta sequencing to judge whether each TCR beta V gene segment behaved as functional or pseudogenic. Rather than using new phenotypic data, the later analysis identified candidate immune exposures from TCR beta sequences and from how often those sequences occurred across donors. In a later genetic analysis, genome-wide SNP genotypes for about 55% of the roughly 700 donors were used, and that subset was treated as a discovery cohort. In addition to the first cohort of approximately 670 subjects, a separate validation cohort of 120 different subjects was used. The study profiled the T cell repertoires of fewer than 850 subjects by immunosequencing and related them to cytomegalovirus serostatus. The number of typed donors differed by locus: about 629-630 for A, B, C, DRB1 and DQB1; approximately 520 for DQA1; roughly 600 for DPA1; and about 450 for DPB1. HLA typing covered class I and class II loci at four-digit resolution. To predict cytomegalovirus infection status, the study brought together high-throughput TCR immunosequencing, statistical association of individual TCRs with disease status, and machine learning. All discovery cohort repertoires had been generated using a single sequencing platform. An early release covering roughly 600 HLA-typed donors comprised approximately 290 gigabases of sequencing data and roughly 86 million unique TCR sequences. Donor age, sex, ethnicity and CMV serostatus were collected together with the repertoire data.

To note about this clone: The antigen this receptor binds is unknown. The record has no base qualities; no much larger clone is one base away.

The library was built by means of the immunoSEQ multiplex PCR assay. For the multiplex PCR, a mixture combining 60 forward primers for TCR Vbeta segments and 13 reverse primers for TCR Jbeta segments was used. Amplification of the CDR3 region of rearranged TCR beta genes was performed with a multiplex PCR assay on genomic DNA. The Illumina HiSeq System was used to sequence the amplified TCR beta libraries as 87-base-pair reads. In the source study's methods: Across the roughly 700 repertoires, a later analysis counted some 81 million unique TCR beta chains, around 10 million of which were shared by at least two donors. A nearest-neighbor algorithm error-corrected the raw reads and collapsed the reads into unique sequences, merging closely related sequences to remove PCR and sequencing errors. Alignment of CDR3 sequences to IMGT reference sequences was used to assign V, D and J gene segments. For a sequence to be retained, a match of at least six nucleotides to both a V gene segment and a J gene segment was required. A rearrangement was called productive if the CDR3 had no stop codons and remained in frame with V and J, and every other rearrangement was called non-productive. CDR3 was defined according to IMGT convention as the region running from the second conserved V-encoded cysteine to the conserved J-encoded phenylalanine. In an earlier analysis of 550 to 650 of the donors, sequences lacking an unambiguous match to a single V gene segment were excluded. In an earlier analysis of several hundred of the donors, a V segment was called functional when productive rearrangements were above 56.7%, and segregating when the standard deviation between donors exceeded 5%. A statistical classification framework was built for diagnosing cytomegalovirus status from the catalog of TCR beta chain sequences. In a later analysis, TCR nucleotide sequences were compared against IMGT/GENE-DB human TR gene sequences so that V and J genes could be assigned. A later analysis assigned CDR3 sequences and most-parsimonious VDJ recombination scenarios with the TCRdist pipeline. In a later analysis, each TCR beta chain was defined by its CDR3 amino acid sequence together with its V-gene family, and reads without a unique V-gene family were excluded. In a later analysis, around 650 highly shared, low-generation-probability nucleotide sequences were removed to address suspected cross-contamination and a sequencing artifact. In a later analysis, a clonal expansion index for each public chain was calculated from normalized within-repertoire ranks of inferred template counts. Generation probabilities in a later analysis came from a VDJ recombination model fitted to out-of-frame rearrangements, and those results were checked against IGoR. Hypergeometric tests were used in a later analysis to score TCR-TCR, TCR-HLA and TCR-CMV co-occurrence, with a repertoire-size bias correction applied to the TCR pairs. To estimate false discovery rates, a later analysis permuted the HLA or CMV assignments 20 times. In a later analysis, co-occurring TCRs were grouped with DBSCAN, and TCRdist sequence similarity was added when clustering was performed within HLA-allele-positive subsets. For co-occurrence clustering, repertoires with fewer than 30,000 or more than 120,000 public chains were excluded, along with roughly 5 repertoires with anomalous nucleotide sharing. Imported from immuneACCESS, the table was reduced by TCRdb to in-frame sequences with V and J called. These copies leave out some clones; in studies compared against another copy, an unresolved V gene accounts for under half, and the cause of the remainder is not known. The V and J calls and the clone size are those of that table, but D and trimming were determined from the DNA. The sample contains about 200,000 clones, roughly 80% of them found a single time. Less than 3% of the sample goes to the ten largest clones.

General conclusions and limits of the study: Across donors, most TCR sequences were observed very rarely, whereas some public TCRs were present in many individuals. Strong co-occurrence of HLA alleles, especially DR and DQ, made assigning TCR associations to individual alleles difficult. In a later genetic analysis, a missense DCLRE1C variant was associated with V-gene and J-gene trimming of TCR beta chains, and the association was replicated in an independent cohort. Over 15 rarely observed V segments, including chromosome 9 orphons, were excluded from the earlier analysis of 550 to 700 of the donors because counts were too low. Because HLA typing was unavailable for some donors at each locus, only the typed subset was used in association tests. In the study, around 160 TCR beta chains were listed as associated with cytomegalovirus. It was suggested by the authors that the approach could potentially be generalized to other disease states and immunological phenotypes. According to a later genetic analysis, donors in an Asian-associated ancestry cluster had fewer N-insertions in productive TCRs than the roughly 670-donor mean. The only immune exposure information available for the cohort was CMV serostatus. A later analysis reported that several top co-occurrence clusters appeared linked to parvovirus B19, influenza, CMV and Epstein-Barr virus. Linkage disequilibrium might explain the correlated functional status among segregating V segments, but an unknown experimental factor could not be excluded. In a later analysis, most CMV-associated TCR beta chains were found to appear HLA-restricted, with HLA associations seemingly driven largely by CMV exposure. Sequencing depth was assumed to be roughly uniform across donors in the presence/absence analyses, though that assumption may not hold. Some IMGT-functional V segments, including TRBV6-2 and TRBV6-3, could not be distinguished by the 87-base-pair reads and were therefore excluded. In a later analysis, HLA-associated TCR beta chains showed more clonal expansion and lower generation probabilities than non-associated chains that were equally common. Only TCR beta chains were sequenced in this cohort, and the absence of alpha or paired-chain data limited detectable features. A cluster of highly shared sequence variants was judged likely to represent a technical artifact of the sequencing pipeline. A further reported finding was that TCR beta sequences accurately predicted the HLA-A and HLA-B alleles for most subjects in the first cohort. In vitro tests confirmed that a few of the cytomegalovirus-associated TCR beta chains recognize cytomegalovirus antigens. Cytomegalovirus status was reported to be diagnosed by the classifier with high specificity and sensitivity in both the original and validation cohorts. In an earlier analysis of 500 to 650 of the donors, most TCR beta V segments appeared in productive rearrangements about 87% or about 30% of the time, broadly matching IMGT annotations. Specific HLA alleles were associated with more than 15,000 TCR beta sequences at a false discovery rate of 0.05 in a later analysis. In a later analysis, the rate of TCR association differed among HLA loci, with DRB1 alleles having the most associated TCRs and HLA-C alleles having the fewest.

The junction shows trimming of 8 bases on V and 3 bases on J, and the gene matches do not reach 10 bases of it. The germline V gene (reference sequence) sets CDR1 to MNHEY and CDR2 to SMNVEV. The CDR3 numbers 15 residues from cysteine through phenylalanine. Only CDR3 DNA remains: 45 bases, in frame from the first base. The cohort comprised 670 or so healthy bone marrow donors. Cohort members were all nominally healthy when sampled, although unrecorded immune exposures were likely present. The donor tested CMV seronegative, placing the donor among the 350 or so seronegative members of the cohort. Every donor gave a peripheral blood sample, and the peripheral blood mononuclear cells from that sample were used for TCR beta sequencing. The Qiagen DNeasy Blood Extraction Kit was used to extract genomic DNA from the blood cell samples.

Sequenced sample: PBMCs. The receptor was derived from a woman aged 40 to 50 in good health and CMV-seronegative. The sequence is built from TRBV27 and TRBJ1-1; 9 nucleotides in the junction match TRBD1. The CDR3 in this case is CASRGRDRVYTEAFF. The bases are TGTGCCAGCCGTGGGAGGGACAGGGTTTACACTGAAGCTTTCTTT.